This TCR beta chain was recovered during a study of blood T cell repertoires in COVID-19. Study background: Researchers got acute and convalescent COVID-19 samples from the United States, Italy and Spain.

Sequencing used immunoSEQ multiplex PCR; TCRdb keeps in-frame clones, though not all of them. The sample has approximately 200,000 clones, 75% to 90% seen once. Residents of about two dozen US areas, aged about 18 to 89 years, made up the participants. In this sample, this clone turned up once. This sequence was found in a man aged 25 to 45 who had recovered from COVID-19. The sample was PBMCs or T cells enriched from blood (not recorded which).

The CDR3 reads CASSPSGTEYNSPLHF. The CDR3 DNA follows: TGTGCCAGCAGTCCCTCTGGCACAGAGTATAATTCACCCCTCCACTTT. V and J are TRBV28 and TRBJ1-6; D ambiguous. V was clipped by 5 bases and J by 4 bases, with 15 bases between them. The CDR3 covers 16 residues. CDR1 is MDHEN and CDR2 is SYDVKM in the germline V gene. Full variable domain (remainder filled in from reference TRBV28 and TRBJ1-6): DVKVTQSSRYLVKRTGEKVFLECVQDMDHENMFWYRQDPGLGLRLIYFSYDVKMKEKGDIPEGYSVSREKKERFSLILESASTNQTSMYLCASSPSGTEYNSPLHFGNGTRLTVT.